These 13 T cell receptor beta chains were all obtained from the same sample, sequenced in a study of type 1 and type 2 diabetes patients. Genomic DNA was the PCR template. Amplification of the beta chain CDR3 used 30 forward and 13 reverse multiplex primers. TCRdb reprocessed the multiplex PCR reads with MiXCR, giving one entry per CDR3 protein. The table lists about 250,000 distinct CDR3 sequences, 47% of them singletons, with roughly an eighth in the top ten. Sequenced: peripheral blood mononuclear cells (PBMCs). The origin of the receptors is a man between 18 and 35 years old with type 2 diabetes.

Notes on this clonotype: An end of the junction differs from the germline gene, which may be a read error. This chain joins TRBV2 and TRBJ1-4; the D gene is possibly TRBD1 (5 bases). The CDR3 consists of 14 residues. The germline V gene has CDR1 SNHLY and CDR2 FYNNEI. The CDR3 DNA reads TGTGCCAGCAGTGAGGGGGATTTCGATGAAAGACTGTTTTTT. Translated, it gives CASSEGDFDERLFF.

This clonotype was seen only a few times. The CDR3 sequence is CASSRTLSSNYGYTF. CDR3 nucleotides: TGTGCCAGCAGTCGGACGCTGTCCTCGAACTATGGCTACACCTTC. V gene TRBV6-5 combines with J gene TRBJ1-2; no reliable D call. V was cut by 5 bases and J by 2 bases, with 15 bases left in between. The CDR3 runs to 15 residues. Germline V CDR1 and CDR2: MNHEY, SVGAGI.

The rearrangement links TRBV5-1 to TRBJ2-3; D might be TRBD2 (5 bases). Per the germline V gene, CDR1 is SGHRS and CDR2 is YFSETQ. The CDR3 spans 12 residues. Between the trimmed V and J ends, which lost 8 bases and 5 bases, there was a span of 12 bases. This CDR3 reads CASRLSQDTQYF. Written as DNA, the CDR3 is TGCGCCAGTAGACTAAGCCAAGATACGCAGTATTTT. Looking up the rest from reference TRBV5-1 and TRBJ2-3 gives the full variable domain: KAGVTQTPRYLIKTRGQQVTLSCSPISGHRSVSWYQQTPGQGLQFLFEYFSETQRNKGNFPGRFSGRQFSNSRSEMNVSTLELGDSALYLCASRLSQDTQYFGPGTRLTVL.

The chain links TRBV7-9 to TRBJ1-1, with D hard to call. CDR1 is SEHNR, CDR2 FQNEAQ, per germline (reference sequence). The CDR3 runs to 12 residues. V shed 6 bases and J shed 3 bases, with 8 bases lying between them. The CDR3 region is CASSWTYTEAFF. CDR3 nucleotide sequence: TGTGCCAGCAGTTGGACCTACACTGAAGCTTTCTTT.

The rearrangement uses TRBV12-3 or TRBV12-4 and TRBJ1-4, with 9 nucleotides matching TRBD1. The CDR3 consists of 14 residues. The V segment lost 8 bases and the J segment 5 bases; nucleotides outside the gene matches: 6. The CDR3, as DNA: TGTGCCAGCGGAAAGACAGGGGGAAATGAAAAACTGTTTTTT. Its translation is CASGKTGGNEKLFF.

This clonotype was picked up a small number of times. The chain has TRBV7-9 and TRBJ2-5, with D possibly matching TRBD1 (5 bases). The CDR3 sequence is 16 residues long. The germline gives CDR1 SEHNR, CDR2 FQNEAQ (reference sequence). Between the trimmed V and J ends, which lost 3 bases and 4 bases, there was a span of 18 bases. The CDR3 nucleotides read TGTGCCAGCAGCTTTAGTCCCCAGGGCACACGAGAGACCCAGTACTTC. Protein product: CASSFSPQGTRETQYF.

V gene TRBV7-3 combines with J gene TRBJ2-1, with TRBD1 identical over 9 bases. This CDR3 spans 17 amino acids. Germline-derived CDR1 and CDR2 are SGHTA and FQGTGA. V shed 5 bases and J 0 bases; nucleotides not matched to a gene: 8. The CDR3 DNA sequence: TGTGCCAGCAGCGTTACAGGGGGCGCAGGCTCCTACAATGAGCAGTTCTTC. It yields the protein CASSVTGGAGSYNEQFF.

Only a few counts were recorded for this clonotype. The chain has TRBV30 and TRBJ1-4; 8 bases align to TRBD1. CDR3 length equals 14 residues. Germline CDR1 and CDR2: GTSNPN and SVGIG (reference sequence). J lost 5 bases, V lost 2 bases, and 4 bases had no gene match. CDR3 in DNA: TGTGCCTGGAGTACAGGGGGGGGGAATGAAAAACTGTTTTTT. As protein: CAWSTGGGNEKLFF.

This chain connects TRBV12-3 or TRBV12-4 to TRBJ1-5; the D is unclear. The V and J ends lost 5 bases and 0 bases respectively, with 8 bases between them. This CDR3 is built from 14 residues. DNA for the CDR3: TGTGCCAGCAGTGCCTTGTATAGCAATCAGCCCCAGCATTTT. It translates to CASSALYSNQPQHF.

The rearrangement links TRBV19 to TRBJ2-7; no reliable D call. Trimming removed 3 bases from V and 5 bases from J, with 17 bases in between. The CDR3 is 15 residues long. Germline assignment: CDR1 LNHDA and CDR2 SQIVND (reference sequence). As DNA, the CDR3 is TGTGCCAGTAGTATTTATTCAGGATCGACGAACGAGCAGTACTTC. Amino acid sequence: CASSIYSGSTNEQYF.

This clonotype has more than one count but fewer than ten. The rearrangement uses TRBV20-1 and TRBJ1-2; 7 bases agree with TRBD1. The trim removed 6 bases at V and 6 bases at J, leaving 7 bases unmatched. CDR3 size: 12 residues. CDR1 and CDR2 from the germline V gene are DFQATT and SNEGSKA (reference sequence). CDR3 nucleotides: TGCAGTGCCGACTACAGGGGTGATGGCTACACCTTC. Translating gives CSADYRGDGYTF.

The CDR3: CASSLAVGLAGNTQYF. As DNA, the CDR3 is TGTGCCAGCAGTTTAGCGGTGGGACTAGCGGGGAACACGCAGTATTTT. The chain uses TRBV12-3 or TRBV12-4 and TRBJ2-3, with 13 bases aligning to TRBD2. Germline trimming cut 0 bases from V and 9 bases from J; bases unmatched to any gene: 6. CDR3 length: 16 amino acids.

V usage is TRBV5-1 and J usage is TRBJ2-1; D is undetermined. This CDR3 spans 15 amino acids. V gave up 0 bases and J gave up 5 bases, with 12 bases separating them. Germline lookup yields CDR1 SGHRS and CDR2 YFSETQ. The CDR3 sequence is CASSLVLGPNNEQFF. The CDR3 nucleotides read TGCGCCAGCAGCTTGGTTTTAGGGCCCAACAATGAGCAGTTCTTC.